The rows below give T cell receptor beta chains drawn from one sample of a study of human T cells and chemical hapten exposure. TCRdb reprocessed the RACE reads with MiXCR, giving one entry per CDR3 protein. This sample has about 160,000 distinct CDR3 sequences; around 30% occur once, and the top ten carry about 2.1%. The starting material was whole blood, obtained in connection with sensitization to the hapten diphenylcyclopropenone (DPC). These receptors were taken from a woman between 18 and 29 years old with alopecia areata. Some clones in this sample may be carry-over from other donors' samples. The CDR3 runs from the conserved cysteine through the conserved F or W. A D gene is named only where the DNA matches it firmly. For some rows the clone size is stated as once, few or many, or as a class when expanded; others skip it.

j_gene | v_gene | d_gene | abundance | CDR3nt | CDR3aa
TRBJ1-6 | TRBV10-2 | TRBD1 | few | TGCGCCAGCAGTGAGTTAGGACAGGGGGCGCAGAAATCACCCCTCCACTTT | CASSELGQGAQKSPLHF
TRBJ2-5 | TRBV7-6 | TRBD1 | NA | TGTGCCAGCAGCCTCCGGGACAGGGGTCGTGAGACCCAGTACTTC | CASSLRDRGRETQYF
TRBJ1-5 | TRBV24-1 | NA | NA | TGTGCCTCCTATAACGATCAGCCCCAGCATTTT | CASYNDQPQHF
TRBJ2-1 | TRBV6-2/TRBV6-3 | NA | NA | TGTGCCAGCAGTTACGCCGACAGTAGCGGCGAGCAGTTCTTC | CASSYADSSGEQFF
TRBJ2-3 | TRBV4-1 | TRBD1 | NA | TGCGCCAGCAGCCCCCGTTGGTCCCCGGGACAGGGTTCTCCAGATACGCAGTATTTT | CASSPRWSPGQGSPDTQYF
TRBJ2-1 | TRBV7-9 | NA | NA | TGTGCCAGCAGCTTATTGGCTAGCTTTATGACTGACAATGAGCAGATCTTC | CASSLLASFMTDNEQIF
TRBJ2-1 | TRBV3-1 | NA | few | TGTGCCAGCAGCCAAGGGGAGGCTGAGCAGTTCTTC | CASSQGEAEQFF
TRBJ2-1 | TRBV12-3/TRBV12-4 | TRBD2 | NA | TGTGCCAGCAGTCCTCTGAGGGGGACTAGCGCGGCCGGTGGGCAGTTCTTC | CASSPLRGTSAAGGQFF
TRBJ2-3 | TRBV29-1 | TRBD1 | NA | TGCAGCCCAAAGGACAGGGCAGATACGCAGTATTTT | CSPKDRADTQYF
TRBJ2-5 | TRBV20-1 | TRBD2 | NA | TGCAGTGCTAGAGATCAGAGGCTAGCGGGGTTTCCCCAAGAGACCCAGTACTTC | CSARDQRLAGFPQETQYF
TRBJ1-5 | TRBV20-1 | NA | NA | TGCAGTGCTAGAGTCGGGGGCAGTCAGCCCCAGCATTTT | CSARVGGSQPQHF
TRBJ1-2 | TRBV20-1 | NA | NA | TGCAGTGCCCTTATAAACTATGGCTACACCTTC | CSALINYGYTF
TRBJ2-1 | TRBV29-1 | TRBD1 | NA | TGCAGCGTTGGCTGGGACAGGGGTGAGCAGTTCTTC | CSVGWDRGEQFF
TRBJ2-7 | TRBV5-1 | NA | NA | TGCGCCAGCAGCCCTTATTCCGGAGTCCCTACCTACGAGCAGTACTTC | CASSPYSGVPTYEQYF
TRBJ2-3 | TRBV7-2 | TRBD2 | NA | TGTGCCAGCGGCTTAGGAGCGGGGGGCAACAACGGGGATACGCAGTATTTT | CASGLGAGGNNGDTQYF
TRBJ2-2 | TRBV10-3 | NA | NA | TGTGCCATCAGTGGGCGGCAGAACACCGGGGAGCTGTTTTTT | CAISGRQNTGELFF
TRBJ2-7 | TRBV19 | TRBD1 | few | TGTGCCAGTAGTATAGAACCGGGACAGGCCTACGAGCAGTACTTC | CASSIEPGQAYEQYF
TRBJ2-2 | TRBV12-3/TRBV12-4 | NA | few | TGTGCCAGCAGCTTCCAGGGACCCTACTCCGGGGAGCTGTTTTTT | CASSFQGPYSGELFF
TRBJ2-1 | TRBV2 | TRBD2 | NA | TGTGCCAGCTTACTAGCGGGAGACAATGAGCAGTTCTTC | CASLLAGDNEQFF
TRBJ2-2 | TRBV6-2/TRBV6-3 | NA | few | TGTGCCAGCATGAAGAGGCAGACGAACACCGGGGAGCTGTTTTTT | CASMKRQTNTGELFF
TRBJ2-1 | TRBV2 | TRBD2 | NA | TGTGCCAGCACACGGACTAGCGGGAGGTTAACCTACAATGAGCAGTTCTTC | CASTRTSGRLTYNEQFF
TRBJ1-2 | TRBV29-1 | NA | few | TGCAGCGTCGTGGACAGCGGGACTAACTATGGCTACACCTTC | CSVVDSGTNYGYTF
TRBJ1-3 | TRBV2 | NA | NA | TGTGCCAGCAGGGCGGACGGATCTGGAAACACCATATATTTT | CASRADGSGNTIYF